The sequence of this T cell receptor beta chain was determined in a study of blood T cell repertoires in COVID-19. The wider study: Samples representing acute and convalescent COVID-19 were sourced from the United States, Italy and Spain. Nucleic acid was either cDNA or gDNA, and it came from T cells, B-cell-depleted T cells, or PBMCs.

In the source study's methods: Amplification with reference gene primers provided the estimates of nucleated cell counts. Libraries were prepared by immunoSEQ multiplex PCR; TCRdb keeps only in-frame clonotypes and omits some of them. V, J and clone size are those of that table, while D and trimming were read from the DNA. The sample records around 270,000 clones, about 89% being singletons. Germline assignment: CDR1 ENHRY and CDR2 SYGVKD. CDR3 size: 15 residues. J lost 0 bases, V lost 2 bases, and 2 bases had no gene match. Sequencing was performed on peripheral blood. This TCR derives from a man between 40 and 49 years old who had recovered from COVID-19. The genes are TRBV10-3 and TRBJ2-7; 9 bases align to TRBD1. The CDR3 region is CAISERTGVSYEQYF. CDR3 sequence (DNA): TGTGCCATCAGTGAGAGGACAGGGGTCTCCTACGAGCAGTACTTC.